This TCR beta chain was documented in a study of cytomegalovirus exposure and HLA in healthy donors. In the PCR, 60 Vbeta and 13 Jbeta primers were used. The method was immunoSEQ multiplex PCR; TCRdb's version includes in-frame clones alone and lacks a portion of them. The sample carries fewer than 350,000 clones, 80% to 90% recorded once. Specimen: PBMCs. The source is a young woman in good health and CMV-seronegative.

DNA for the CDR3: TGTGCCAGCAGTGAAGAACAGTGGAATGGCTACACCTTC. This codes for CASSEEQWNGYTF. The chain combines TRBV2 with TRBJ1-2; D unclear. V lost 1 base and J lost 6, with 9 bases in between. Germline CDR1 and CDR2: SNHLY and FYNNEI. The CDR3 loop spans 13 amino acids.